This is a list of T cell receptor beta chains from one sample in a study of T cells in Graves' hyperthyroidism and ophthalmopathy. TCRdb re-called the multiplex PCR reads through MiXCR, storing one row per CDR3 protein. Of 640,000 or so distinct CDR3 sequences in the sample, 14% to 15% were seen once. Sequences were obtained from blood. These receptors were collected from a woman aged 40 to 49 with Graves' ophthalmopathy. CDR3s include the opening cysteine and the closing phenylalanine or tryptophan. Fields, in order: CDR3 protein, CDR3 length, V gene, J gene.

CASSPSSGSNTGELFF	16	TRBV11-2	TRBJ2-2
CASSGLGTGVFEQYF	15	TRBV12-3/TRBV12-4	TRBJ2-7
CASSLSAFYTGELFF	15	TRBV7-2	TRBJ2-2
CASSSASEQYF	11	TRBV12-3/TRBV12-4	TRBJ2-7
CASSIEASGVANTGELFF	18	TRBV19	TRBJ2-2
CASTLGRVSNQPQHF	15	TRBV6-1	TRBJ1-5
CASSTGTGDYEQYF	14	TRBV19	TRBJ2-7
CASSLEQVQPQHF	13	TRBV28	TRBJ1-5
CASSKADLTYEQYF	14	TRBV19	TRBJ2-7
CSARSPTSLYEQYF	14	TRBV20-1	TRBJ2-7
CASSPQAGDSYEQYF	15	TRBV7-2	TRBJ2-7
CAWSGRKRGQYF	12	TRBV30	TRBJ2-5
CSARDLIQPQHF	12	TRBV20-1	TRBJ1-5
CASSLETGRENTEAFF	16	TRBV5-1	TRBJ1-1
CASSFVDRVPYEQYF	15	TRBV27	TRBJ2-7
CSVFRAGDKGEQYF	14	TRBV29-1	TRBJ2-7
CASSSPGRTGGEQYF	15	TRBV7-9	TRBJ2-7
CASSFSEGQDQETQYF	16	TRBV28	TRBJ2-5
CASSVRDTLGYYEQYF	16	TRBV12-3/TRBV12-4	TRBJ2-7
CASSYDSSYEQYF	13	TRBV12-3/TRBV12-4	TRBJ2-7
CAAASGQTYEQYF	13	TRBV10-3	TRBJ2-7
CASSPSGRFPYNEQFF	16	TRBV19	TRBJ2-1
CASSQYDIQYF	11	TRBV14	TRBJ2-4
CSASEAGVAEQETQYF	16	TRBV20-1	TRBJ2-5
CASSQGVRASYEQYF	15	TRBV3-1	TRBJ2-7
CASTGTSQAYEQYF	14	TRBV30	TRBJ2-7
CASRYTRQFFTEAFF	15	TRBV28	TRBJ1-1
CASSPQGIYYEQYF	14	TRBV3-1	TRBJ2-7
CATSTGQTLGYTF	13	TRBV12-3/TRBV12-4	TRBJ1-2
CASTQGSGNTIYF	13	TRBV6-1	TRBJ1-3
CSAGGNSYEQYF	12	TRBV29-1	TRBJ2-7
CASSPGTSGRSGELFF	16	TRBV6-1	TRBJ2-2
CASSLDRQGGEQYF	14	TRBV7-2	TRBJ2-7
CASSPGTENTGELFF	15	TRBV18	TRBJ2-2
CASSMGAPPGIYEQYF	16	TRBV19	TRBJ2-7
CASSPLLGETQYF	13	TRBV5-1	TRBJ2-5
CASRLAGAGETQYF	14	TRBV6-5	TRBJ2-5
CSVRQLSGNTIYF	13	TRBV29-1	TRBJ1-3
CSANPGELFF	10	TRBV20-1	TRBJ2-2
CASSRTPQALRPNTEAFF	18	TRBV11-2	TRBJ1-1
CASSWDRVEQYF	12	TRBV12-3/TRBV12-4	TRBJ2-7
CASSKERGRAFF	12	TRBV11-2	TRBJ1-1
CASSMLGGSSYEQYF	15	TRBV19	TRBJ2-7
CASSYSTRTEAFF	13	TRBV6-5	TRBJ1-1
CASSSRESGNIQYF	14	TRBV7-8	TRBJ2-4
CAISEPRAGNTIYF	14	TRBV10-3	TRBJ1-3
CASSETTLGGAFF	13	TRBV6-1	TRBJ1-1